These 18 T cell receptor beta chains originate from one sample sequenced in a study of blood T cell repertoires in COVID-19. The table came from immunoSEQ multiplex PCR; TCRdb's copy has only in-frame clones and leaves some out. The data contain 360,000 or so clones, approximately 89% of them singletons. The sample consisted of peripheral blood. All receptors derive from a woman between 55 and 75 years old with COVID-19, enrolled during active disease.

The CDR3 here is CASSLDREETQYF. The CDR3 region has the DNA TGTGCCAGCAGCTTAGACAGGGAAGAGACCCAGTACTTC. V gene TRBV7-8 combines with J gene TRBJ2-5, with D maybe TRBD1 (6 bases). This CDR3 region has 13 residues. Trimming took off 1 base at V and 3 bases at J, with 6 bases between the two ends. Germline V gene sequence: CDR1 SGHVS, CDR2 FQNEAQ.

V and J are TRBV6-5 and TRBJ1-5, with D unclear. Germline values: CDR1 MNHEY, CDR2 SVGAGI. V gave up 3 bases and J gave up 2 bases, with 11 bases separating them. This CDR3 has 15 amino acids. CDR3 in amino acids: CASSYGGLGNQPQHF. Written as DNA, the CDR3 is TGTGCCAGCAGTTATGGAGGGCTAGGCAATCAGCCCCAGCATTTT.

This chain links TRBV28 with TRBJ1-2, with TRBD1 matching 7 bases. This CDR3 is built from 16 residues. With V trimmed by 5 bases and J by 4 bases, 13 bases remained unmatched. Germline assignment: CDR1 MDHEN and CDR2 SYDVKM. CDR3 bases: TGTGCCAGCAGTACCCCCCCAGGGGGGCGCGGCTATGGCTACACCTTC. Translation: CASSTPPGGRGYGYTF.

V and J are TRBV5-1 and TRBJ2-7; perhaps TRBD1 as D (6 bases). Per the germline V gene, CDR1 is SGHRS and CDR2 is YFSETQ. Trimming pared 0 bases from V and 2 bases from J, leaving 15 bases between. The CDR3 spans 16 residues. In nucleotides, the CDR3 is TGCGCCAGCAGCTTGGGTTTGGGGGACACAACCTACGAGCAGTACTTC. Translating it yields CASSLGLGDTTYEQYF.

The genes are TRBV19 and TRBJ1-3; a possible D gene is TRBD1 (5 bases). The V and J ends lost 7 bases and 0 bases respectively, with 7 bases between them. Germline V gene sequence: CDR1 LNHDA, CDR2 SQIVND (reference sequence). This CDR3 is 13 amino acids long. The CDR3 is CASNRPSGNTIYF. In DNA form, the CDR3 reads TGTGCCAGTAACAGGCCCTCTGGAAACACCATATATTTT.

This clone has just one count. This rearrangement joins TRBV6-5 to TRBJ1-5, with 9 bases aligning to TRBD1. The junction had 7 bases not matched to a gene; V was cut back by 7 bases and J by 6 bases. The germline V gene encodes CDR1 MNHEY and CDR2 SVGAGI. There are 14 residues in the CDR3. The CDR3, as DNA: TGTGCCAGCAAAAGGACAGGGGCAGGTCAGCCCCAGCATTTT. This codes for CASKRTGAGQPQHF.

The gene calls are TRBV20-1 and TRBJ2-3, with D perhaps matching TRBD2 (6 bases). CDR1 DFQATT and CDR2 SNEGSKA come from the germline V gene (reference sequence). This CDR3 has 14 amino acids. V shed 3 bases and J shed 3 bases, with 13 bases lying between them. This CDR3 is CSASSGGETDTQYF. Here the CDR3 DNA reads TGCAGTGCTAGTTCCGGCGGGGAGACAGATACGCAGTATTTT.

The rearrangement links TRBV7-9 to TRBJ2-1, with D possibly TRBD2 on 6 matching bases. The CDR3 covers 14 residues. Between the trimmed V and J ends, which lost 5 bases and 4 bases, there was a span of 12 bases. Germline-derived CDR1 and CDR2 are SEHNR and FQNEAQ (reference sequence). CDR3 region: CASSPGLPYNEQFF. The CDR3, as DNA: TGTGCCAGCAGCCCGGGACTCCCTTACAATGAGCAGTTCTTC.

V and J are TRBV5-1 and TRBJ2-6; D possibly corresponds to TRBD1 (5 bases). The V and J ends lost 5 bases and 0 bases respectively, with 9 bases between them. The CDR3 is 15 amino acids. In germline, CDR1 is SGHRS, CDR2 YFSETQ. The CDR3 region is CASRQVLSGANVLTF. The CDR3 bases are TGCGCCAGCAGACAGGTCCTCTCTGGGGCCAACGTCCTGACTTTC.

The V gene is TRBV23-1, the J gene TRBJ2-6; no firm D call. TRBV23-1 is known as an ORF, though its function is uncertain. V was pared by 3 bases and J by 0 bases, with 9 bases between. CDR3 length equals 16 residues. This CDR3 is CASSHWRVSGANVLTF. The DNA for the CDR3 is TGCGCCAGCAGTCACTGGAGAGTCTCTGGGGCCAACGTCCTGACTTTC.

This sequence joins TRBV27 and TRBJ2-7; D remains ambiguous. The V gene lost 2 bases and the J gene lost 4 bases, with 12 bases spanning the gap. The V gene's germline CDR1 is MNHEY and CDR2 SMNVEV (reference sequence). The CDR3 runs to 14 residues. CDR3 loop: CASSLEPPWYEQYF. In nucleotides, the CDR3 is TGTGCCAGCAGTTTAGAGCCCCCCTGGTACGAGCAGTACTTC.

The chain employs TRBV27 and TRBJ1-3, with D uncertain. The length of the CDR3 is 14 residues. Trimming removed 2 bases at V and 2 bases at J, with 7 bases between. Germline V gives CDR1 MNHEY, CDR2 SMNVEV (reference sequence). The CDR3 here is CASSLRGTGNTIYF. Written as DNA, the CDR3 is TGTGCCAGCAGTTTAAGAGGGACTGGAAACACCATATATTTT.

CDR3 sequence (DNA): TGCGCCAGCAGCCTGCCGGTCGGGGGGGAGACCCAGTACTTC. Its protein product is CASSLPVGGETQYF. The chain recombines TRBV5-1 with TRBJ2-5, with 7 nucleotides matching TRBD2. Losses at the gene ends were 4 bases for V and 5 bases for J; bases not matched to a gene: 8. The CDR3 length is 14 residues. Germline-derived CDR1 and CDR2 are SGHRS and YFSETQ.

This sequence joins TRBV6-5 and TRBJ2-7; D possibly corresponds to TRBD2 (6 bases). V lost 6 bases and J 2 bases, leaving 17 bases between the germline ends. Germline CDR1 and CDR2: MNHEY and SVGAGI. The length of the CDR3 is 15 residues. The CDR3: CASRGGFRSPYEQYF. As DNA, the CDR3 is TGTGCCAGCAGGGGAGGATTCCGATCACCCTACGAGCAGTACTTC.

As concerns this clone: In the same sample, other DNA sequences code for this CDR3. V is TRBV18 and J is TRBJ1-2; D call uncertain. Trimming removed 1 base at V and 2 bases at J, with 8 bases between. CDR1 and CDR2 from the germline V gene are KGHSH and LQKENI. This CDR3 spans 14 amino acids. The CDR3 loop is CASSPQAENYGYTF. The CDR3 nucleotides are TGTGCCAGCTCACCACAGGCGGAAAACTATGGCTACACCTTC.

The V call is TRBV6-1, the J call TRBJ1-2; D possibly corresponds to TRBD1 (5 bases). Trimming cost V 3 bases and J 8 bases, with 10 bases left between them. This CDR3 contains 12 residues. Germline CDR1 reads MNHNS; CDR2 reads SASEGT. The CDR3: CASSERGGGYTF. The CDR3, as DNA: TGTGCCAGCAGTGAGAGGGGAGGAGGCTACACCTTC.

The V gene is TRBV3-1 (or the pseudogene TRBV3-2), the J gene TRBJ1-6, with 8 bases lining up with TRBD1. The CDR3 loop spans 14 amino acids. After removal of 8 bases from V and 9 bases from J, the junction contained 9 bases not matched to a gene. The germline CDR1 and CDR2 sequences are LGHDT and YNNKEL (reference sequence). The CDR3 loop is CASGIQGGSSPLHF. CDR3 sequence (DNA): TGTGCCAGCGGAATACAGGGGGGGAGTTCACCCCTCCACTTT.

This sequence joins TRBV20-1 and TRBJ1-2; D is perhaps TRBD1 (6 bases). The CDR3 consists of 12 residues. V dropped 3 bases and J dropped 5 bases, with 10 bases sitting between them. Germline values: CDR1 DFQATT, CDR2 SNEGSKA (reference sequence). The DNA for the CDR3 is TGCAGTGCTAGTCTCAGGGGATATGGCTACACCTTC. Protein product: CSASLRGYGYTF.